This T cell receptor (beta chain) was profiled in a study of cytomegalovirus exposure and HLA in healthy donors. Per the germline V gene, CDR1 is SGHDN and CDR2 is FVKESK. V was pared by 2 bases and J by 0 bases, with 12 bases of the junction left unmatched. CDR3 length: 19 amino acids. All the people who gave samples were healthy bone marrow donors. Primers: 60 Vbeta forward and 13 Jbeta reverse. Using immunoSEQ multiplex PCR, the repertoire was profiled, and TCRdb retains in-frame clones only, with some absent. The sample lists over 150,000 clones, around nine tenths occurring once. Whole-study results and caveats: Among immune exposure information, only CMV serostatus was available.

About this clone: Its antigen is still unknown.

The sample comprised PBMCs. This TCR was sampled from a woman aged 25 to 39 in good health and CMV-seronegative. The chain has TRBV14 and TRBJ1-1; TRBD1 aligns across 10 bases. CDR3 nucleotide sequence: TGTGCCAGCAGCCAAAAATTTGGCGGGACAGGGGTTTTGAACACTGAAGCTTTCTTT. Amino acids: CASSQKFGGTGVLNTEAFF. The full variable domain, rest sourced from reference TRBV14 and TRBJ1-1, is EAGVTQFPSHSVIEKGQTVTLRCDPISGHDNLYWYRRVMGKEIKFLLHFVKESKQDESGMPNNRFLAERTGGTYSTLKVQPAELEDSGVYFCASSQKFGGTGVLNTEAFFGQGTRLTVV.